This T cell receptor beta chain was obtained from a study of technical replicates of blood from several donors. Only in-frame clones appear in the TCRdb table, and some are missing; sequencing was by immunoSEQ multiplex PCR. The table has approximately 15,000 clones, around four fifths seen once. Sequencing was carried out using PBMCs. The receptor was isolated from a human donor in good health.

The CDR3 nucleotides are TGTGCCACCAGGCTAGCGGGAGTGGAGGGGGAGCTGTTTTTT. It translates to CATRLAGVEGELFF. The rearrangement joins TRBV15 to TRBJ2-2; 10 bases are a match to TRBD2. Germline lookup yields CDR1 LNHNV and CDR2 YYDKDF (reference sequence). This CDR3 is 14 amino acids long. V gave up 6 bases and J gave up 8 bases; unmatched junction bases: 6.